This T cell receptor (beta chain) emerged from a study of cytomegalovirus exposure and HLA in healthy donors. Whole-study findings and limits: Earlier analysis yielded a pattern in which most TCR beta V segments were productive about 90% or about 30% of the time.

With 60 Vbeta and 13 Jbeta primers, the PCR was carried out. Original analysis: An analysis that came later counted some 81 million unique TCR beta chains, approximately 12 million shared. Method: immunoSEQ multiplex PCR; TCRdb's copy keeps in-frame clones and lacks some. That table supplies the V and J calls and clone size; D and trimming were determined from the DNA. The repertoire consists of 80,000 to 95,000 clones, with 55% to 65% occurring once and the leading ten covering approximately 2.2%. A word on this clone: Its specificity is unknown.

The CDR3 length is 13 residues. Germline V lookup: CDR1 SGHVS, CDR2 FQNEAQ. Trimming removed 3 bases at V and 6 bases at J, with 9 bases between. The sequenced sample was PBMCs. The chain combines TRBV7-8 with TRBJ2-1; no clear D gene. The receptor's source is a human donor in good health. The CDR3 protein is CASSFSVPNEQFF. CDR3 coding DNA: TGTGCCAGCAGCTTCTCGGTACCCAATGAGCAGTTCTTC.